A selection of T cell receptor beta chains follows, all from one sample in a study of T cell responses to AZD1222 COVID-19 vaccine. Assay: immunoSEQ multiplex PCR; the TCRdb copy retains only in-frame clones and omits some. The sample holds under 100,000 clones, about 86% seen once. Specimen: peripheral blood, collected on day 0 of AZD1222 vaccination. Receptors were obtained from an adult in good health. The conserved cysteine and the conserved F or W are not part of the CDR3 here. D genes are given only for firm matches. A row's size may be missing; if present it is once, few, many or a size class.

clone_size,v_call,j_call,d_call,cdr3_aa
.,TRBV2,TRBJ1-5,.,ASTGTASNQPQH
.,TRBV15,TRBJ1-5,.,ATSRDQQYNQPQH
.,TRBV10-3,TRBJ1-2,.,AISEDNSHGYT
.,TRBV7-2,TRBJ1-2,.,ASSPGPPYGYT
.,TRBV28,TRBJ1-2,.,ASGGHSGNYGYT
.,TRBV5-8,TRBJ2-1,.,ASSLRRGTNEQF
.,TRBV19,TRBJ1-5,TRBD1,ASSKDREYNQPQH
.,TRBV4-2,TRBJ2-7,.,ASSQVNAVYEQY
.,TRBV27,TRBJ1-5,.,ASSSQGVRQPQH
.,TRBV9,TRBJ1-5,TRBD1,ASSVGTGDQPQH
.,TRBV29-1,TRBJ1-5,.,SVGDGIQPQH
.,TRBV7-3,TRBJ2-3,.,ASSRGDTQY
.,TRBV7-9,TRBJ1-4,.,ASSQTGGQFINEKLF
.,TRBV7-2,TRBJ2-1,TRBD2,ASSPAGGLYNEQF
.,TRBV7-2,TRBJ2-1,TRBD1,ASSLGTGAYPNEQF
.,TRBV2,TRBJ2-3,.,ASSEVGGARQY
.,TRBV11-3,TRBJ1-5,.,ASSLGSTNQPQH
once,TRBV28,TRBJ1-5,.,ASTNPGYSNQPQH
.,TRBV5-1,TRBJ2-7,TRBD2,ASSLATSGGSYEQY
.,TRBV19,TRBJ1-2,.,ASRSGATNYGYT
.,TRBV9,TRBJ2-5,.,ASSVGTGASETQY
few,TRBV19,TRBJ2-7,TRBD2,ASSISAGGPYEQY
.,TRBV27,TRBJ2-7,TRBD1,ASSLPSPGQRDTYEQY
.,TRBV5-1,TRBJ1-5,TRBD1,ASSATTGGNQPQH
.,TRBV29-1,TRBJ1-4,.,SVEGGLWESNEKLF
.,TRBV5-6,TRBJ2-7,.,ASSLSESVWEQY
.,TRBV5-6,TRBJ1-2,.,ASSLAGGIGYT
.,TRBV20-1,TRBJ1-5,.,SASGHDNQPQH
.,TRBV18,TRBJ2-7,.,ASSHEGAGRVGYEQY
.,TRBV7-9,TRBJ2-3,TRBD2,ASRVSEPGGKTDTQY
.,TRBV14,TRBJ2-7,TRBD1,ASSPTGTGRYEQY
once,TRBV18,TRBJ2-7,TRBD1,ASSPPGQGIEQY
.,TRBV5-4,TRBJ1-4,TRBD1,ASSQTGRLNEKLF
.,TRBV28,TRBJ1-1,TRBD1,ASREGQGRTEAF
.,TRBV28,TRBJ1-5,TRBD1,ASSLQAGGSQPQH
.,TRBV10-3,TRBJ1-1,.,AISDTMVNTEAF
.,TRBV18,TRBJ2-3,TRBD1,ASSPRGDTQY
few,TRBV6-5,TRBJ2-7,.,ASSRMGGPIDEQY
.,TRBV19,TRBJ2-2,TRBD2,ASSRGRGTGELF
.,TRBV30,TRBJ1-4,.,AWSTGWGEKLF
.,TRBV3-1/TRBV3-2,TRBJ2-1,.,ASSRGDEQF
.,TRBV7-9,TRBJ1-4,.,ASSLGGREEKLF